The 15 T cell receptor beta chains reported below all come from one sample, sequenced in a study of blood T cell repertoires in COVID-19. The method was immunoSEQ multiplex PCR; TCRdb's version includes in-frame clones alone and lacks a portion of them. The table shows 50,000 to 70,000 clones, with more than 85% occurring only once. Sequencing was performed on peripheral blood. The receptors come from a man in his sixties with acute or convalescent COVID-19.

The chain employs TRBV7-2 and TRBJ1-5; D might be TRBD1 (5 bases). V gave up 5 bases and J gave up 0 bases, with 17 bases separating them. Per germline, CDR1 SGHTA and CDR2 FQGNSA. CDR3 size: 17 residues. In DNA form, the CDR3 reads TGTGCCAGCAGCCTAGGCGGGGACCACCATAGCAATCAGCCCCAGCATTTT. Translated: CASSLGGDHHSNQPQHF. Combining the CDR3 with reference TRBV7-2 and TRBJ1-5 gives the whole variable domain GAGVSQSPSNKVTEKGKDVELRCDPISGHTALYWYRQSLGQGLEFLIYFQGNSAPDKSGLPSDRFSAERTGGSVSTLTIQRTQQEDSAVYLCASSLGGDHHSNQPQHFGDGTRLSIL.

This sequence joins TRBV5-1 and TRBJ2-5; 12 bases align to TRBD1. Trimming cost V 1 base and J 5 bases; bases outside gene matches: 6. Germline V gives CDR1 SGHRS, CDR2 YFSETQ. The CDR3 has 16 amino acids. CDR3 bases: TGCGCCAGCAGCTTGCCCCGGGACAGGGGGCTGGAGACCCAGTACTTC. This sequence encodes CASSLPRDRGLETQYF.

The J gene is TRBJ2-5, the V gene TRBV5-5, with a weak D call TRBD2 (6 bases). Trimming took off 0 bases at V and 2 bases at J, with 11 bases between the two ends. Germline V gives CDR1 SGHKS, CDR2 YYEKEE (reference sequence). This CDR3 has 15 amino acids. The CDR3 DNA is TGTGCCAGCAGCTTGGCTGGGACTCAACAAGAGACCCAGTACTTC. Its translation: CASSLAGTQQETQYF.

This clone was seen more than once but under ten times. This sequence joins TRBV4-3 and TRBJ2-2; 14 positions agree with TRBD2. The CDR3 covers 19 residues. CDR1 LGHNA and CDR2 YSLEER come from the germline V gene. J lost 5 bases, V lost 0 bases, and 8 bases had no gene match. CDR3 nucleotide sequence: TGCGCCAGCAGCCAAGATTGGACTAGCGGGAGGATGGGGACCGGGGAGCTGTTTTTT. Protein product: CASSQDWTSGRMGTGELFF.

The rearrangement uses TRBV19 and TRBJ2-7; TRBD1 aligns across 10 bases. The germline CDR1 and CDR2 sequences are LNHDA and SQIVND (reference sequence). V dropped 6 bases and J dropped 6; count of bases not matched to a gene: 11. The CDR3 loop spans 15 amino acids. CDR3 residues: CASRTVGDRGVEQYF. The CDR3 nucleotides are TGTGCCAGTAGGACTGTAGGGGACAGGGGTGTCGAGCAGTACTTC.

This chain connects TRBV9 to TRBJ2-5, with 12 bases that match TRBD2. CDR3 length: 19 residues. Trimming removed 4 bases from V and 5 bases from J; junction bases left unmatched: 18. Germline V CDR1 and CDR2: SGDLS, YYNGEE. The CDR3 loop is CASSTRLAGEVWGQETQYF. The CDR3, as DNA: TGTGCCAGCAGCACCAGACTAGCGGGAGAGGTTTGGGGTCAGGAGACCCAGTACTTC.

V is TRBV9 and J is TRBJ2-2; maybe TRBD2 (6 bases). This CDR3 has 16 amino acids. Between the trimmed V and J ends, which lost 1 base and 0 bases, there was a span of 10 bases. Germline CDR1 and CDR2: SGDLS and YYNGEE. The chain's CDR3 is CASSVRGYANTGELFF. For the CDR3, the DNA is TGTGCCAGCAGCGTACGGGGGTACGCGAACACCGGGGAGCTGTTTTTT.

The V call is TRBV4-2, the J call TRBJ2-7; 8 positions agree with TRBD1. V trimming: 2 bases; J trimming: 0 bases; junction bases outside the gene matches: 6. Germline V gene sequence: CDR1 LGHNA, CDR2 YNFKEQ. The length of the CDR3 is 16 residues. The CDR3 is CASSQRGQANSYEQYF. CDR3 coding DNA: TGTGCCAGCAGCCAACGGGGACAGGCAAACTCCTACGAGCAGTACTTC.

V usage is TRBV18 and J usage is TRBJ1-1, with TRBD1 identical over 9 bases. CDR1 is KGHSH and CDR2 is LQKENI in the germline V gene. CDR3 length: 16 amino acids. With V trimmed by 4 bases and J by 4 bases, 10 bases remained unmatched. The CDR3 nucleotides read TGTGCCAGCTCACTCGACAGGGGGGAGGGAGGCACTGAAGCTTTCTTT. Protein: CASSLDRGEGGTEAFF.

The count of this clone is one. The V and J genes are TRBV15 and TRBJ1-2; D may be TRBD1 (6 bases). The germline CDR1 and CDR2 sequences are LNHNV and YYDKDF (reference sequence). The CDR3 loop spans 14 amino acids. V shed 3 bases and J shed 8 bases, with 16 bases lying between them. The CDR3 spells CATSSERQVGGYTF. The CDR3 DNA sequence: TGTGCCACCAGCAGTGAAAGACAGGTGGGGGGCTACACCTTC. Full variable domain (missing parts from reference TRBV15 and TRBJ1-2): DAMVIQNPRYQVTQFGKPVTLSCSQTLNHNVMYWYQQKSSQAPKLLFHYYDKDFNNEADTPDNFQSRRPNTSFCFLDIRSPGLGDTAMYLCATSSERQVGGYTFGSGTRLTVV.

The chain couples TRBV20-1 to TRBJ1-3; D gene uncertain. Trimming removed 3 bases from V and 0 bases from J, with 12 bases in between. The CDR3 covers 15 residues. The V gene's germline CDR1 is DFQATT and CDR2 SNEGSKA (reference sequence). The CDR3 bases are TGCAGTGCTAGTACAGACTACCACTCTGGAAACACCATATATTTT. It specifies CSASTDYHSGNTIYF.

This chain links TRBV2 with TRBJ2-1; TRBD2 matches 11 bases. The V and J ends lost 6 bases and 4 bases, in that order; junction bases with no gene match: 8. The CDR3 is made up of 16 amino acids. Per germline, CDR1 SNHLY and CDR2 FYNNEI. CDR3 protein: CASRATSGTPYNEQFF. CDR3 DNA: TGTGCCAGCAGGGCGACTAGCGGGACCCCTTACAATGAGCAGTTCTTC.

The chain links TRBV7-3 to TRBJ1-5, with 12 positions matching TRBD1. The CDR3 has 16 amino acids. J lost 4 bases, V lost 5 bases, and 6 bases had no gene match. Looked up from germline, CDR1 is SGHTA and CDR2 is FQGTGA. The CDR3 protein is CASSGGTGGVNQPQHF. For the CDR3, the DNA is TGTGCCAGCAGCGGCGGGACAGGGGGCGTTAATCAGCCCCAGCATTTT.

The sample holds one count of this clone. The chain combines TRBV7-3 with TRBJ2-2; 8 bases map to TRBD1. Germline values: CDR1 SGHTA, CDR2 FQGTGA. The CDR3 spans 15 residues. After removal of 5 bases from V and 7 bases from J, the junction contained 9 bases not matched to a gene. The CDR3 DNA reads TGTGCCAGCAGCCTCTTGTCAGGGGGCGTCGGGGAGCTGTTTTTT. This sequence encodes CASSLLSGGVGELFF.

V usage is TRBV5-1 and J usage is TRBJ2-1, with 8 bases identical to TRBD2. The J segment lost 3 bases and the V segment lost 1 base, leaving 0 bases of the junction unmatched. The CDR3 runs 14 residues. Per the germline V gene, CDR1 is SGHRS and CDR2 is YFSETQ. This CDR3 reads CASSLSGGYNEQFF. The CDR3 nucleotides read TGCGCCAGCAGCTTGAGCGGGGGCTACAATGAGCAGTTCTTC.